This T cell receptor (beta chain) came from a study of OX40 agonist ivuxolimab in advanced cancers. Study-wide results and caveats: CD4+ and CD8+ T cells in blood underwent clonal expansion by week 6 at 0.1 to 3.0 mg/kg.

Repertoires were generated with immunoSEQ multiplex PCR, while TCRdb's copy carries only in-frame clones and drops some. The sample holds around 98,000 clones, around 88% seen once. Worth noting for this clone: Antigen unknown.

The CDR3 runs to 15 residues. Unmatched junction bases numbered 6, after V lost 1 base and J lost 4 bases. Germline V gene sequence: CDR1 MNHNY, CDR2 SVGAGI (reference sequence). The receptor comes from an adult with an advanced solid tumor such as melanoma, head and neck, liver or kidney cancer. The sample in question was CD4+ or CD8+ T cells sorted from blood, obtained in a trial of the OX40 agonist ivuxolimab. The rearrangement links TRBV6-6 to TRBJ1-1; 7 bases are shared with TRBD1. The CDR3: CASSYLAGGGTEAFF. Here the CDR3 DNA reads TGTGCCAGCAGTTACTTGGCAGGGGGTGGCACTGAAGCTTTCTTT.